The entry that follows covers one T cell receptor (beta chain) sequence. Its antigen specificity is not known. Base qualities are not recorded, but no much larger clone differs from it by a single base. This sample was included in a study of T cell repertoires in aging, cancer and after chemotherapy (dated by TCRdb to the late 2010s). For the study in its entirety: Donors were distributed across six age groups ranging from 30 or younger to 70 or older, with at least three individuals included per group. The complete dataset included around 9 million TCR reads. Paired pre- and post-chemotherapy samples in the solid tumor group came from brain tumor (glioblastoma) patients receiving temozolomide-based therapy. Peripheral blood TCR beta repertoires from healthy donors and cancer patients were profiled to examine immunoaging and T cell reconstitution after chemotherapy. Alongside 95 to 100 healthy donors serving as a reference group, the cohort included some 220 cancer patients, of whom some 91 had hematological cancers and about 130 had solid cancers.

TCR beta rearrangements were amplified from genomic DNA extracted from peripheral blood rather than from sorted cells or RNA. Rearranged TRB sequences spanning V, D and J segments were amplified by multiplex touch-down PCR using a mixed TRB-A/B primer pool. Illumina adapters and sample indices were attached to the amplicons through two consecutive PCR reactions run with Phusion HS II polymerase. The amplicons were purified from gel with the NucleoSpin Gel and PCR Clean-up kit and then assessed with Qubit and an Agilent 2100 Bioanalyzer. Sequencing of the libraries was done on an Illumina MiSeq with paired-end, single-indexed 600-cycle runs. Concerning the study's data processing: MiXCR versions 2.12 and 3.0.5 were used to process the TRB sequences. Each unique CDR3 nucleotide sequence was counted as one clone, and only productive sequences with at least two reads were retained. Repertoire metrics included Shannon diversity, evenness, clonality (one minus evenness), and alpha-parameterized diversity profiles from alpha 0 to 5. The IGoR algorithm was used to calculate generation probabilities for clones in the paired samples taken before and after chemotherapy. TCRdb trimmed the raw reads at Q25, called clones with MiXCR and kept productive beta chains. Rows merge per CDR3 protein into single entries with the most common DNA and genes. The V and J calls come from TCRdb's annotation, not from the publication. For this sample there are approximately 4,300 distinct CDR3 sequences; about 40% appear just once. The ten largest clones add up to around two thirds of the sample.

The research as a whole found: Significantly lower blood TCR diversity and higher clonality were observed in untreated patients with hematological or solid cancers than in age-matched healthy donors. According to the authors, the repertoire data do not allow conclusions to be drawn about immunological memory after chemotherapy. Declining TCR diversity with age in healthy donors was mainly explained by loss of richness; in cancer patients, loss of evenness also contributed. An increase in median generation probability over the chemotherapy interval was observed in both cancer cohorts, suggesting that the repertoire was reconstituted through rebound thymic output.

V loses 0 bases, J loses 6 bases, and the germline ends lie 9 bases apart. The CDR3 contains 13 residues, cysteine and phenylalanine counted. Just the 39-base CDR3 DNA is kept, in frame starting at base 1. CDR1 ENHRY and CDR2 SYGVKD are derived from the germline V gene. The sequence came from a human donor with a solid tumor. Sequencing was performed on blood. The chain couples TRBV10-3 to TRBJ2-7; the D gene is not confidently resolved. The CDR3 reads CAISESKGTEQYF. In nucleotides, the sequence is TGTGCCATCAGTGAGTCCAAGGGTACCGAGCAGTACTTC.